What follows are 10 T cell receptor beta chains derived from one specimen sequenced in a study of identical twins. Each CDR3 protein is one row after TCRdb ran MiXCR on the 5' RACE reads. The table shows roughly 250,000 distinct CDR3 sequences, with approximately 8% occurring only once. The sample was also reused in another study, on yellow fever vaccine responses in identical twins.

The sample was CD8+ T cells sorted from blood. The receptors here all came from a woman in her late teens or twenties in good health.

V gene TRBV7-9 combines with J gene TRBJ2-7; D might be TRBD1 (6 bases). Germline V gives CDR1 SEHNR, CDR2 FQNEAQ (reference sequence). There are 13 residues in the CDR3. The V end lost 5 bases, the J end lost 4 bases, and 12 bases lay between the germline ends. CDR3 loop: CASSPQDSYEQYV. Written as DNA, the CDR3 is TGTGCCAGCAGCCCTCAGGACAGTTACGAGCAGTACGTC.

About this clonotype itself: It may be a read error: a sequence one base away is much more abundant. This chain links TRBV6-1 with TRBJ2-3; D not certain. Germline V CDR1 and CDR2: MNHNS, SASEGT. The CDR3 consists of 13 residues. The ends were cut back, 4 bases at V and 2 bases at J, with 7 bases in the middle. CDR3 in amino acids: CASSGRYTDTQYF. CDR3 bases: TGTGCCAGCAGTGGCCGATACACAGATACGCAGTATTTT.

In the case of this clonotype: This sequence may be a read error, since a much larger clone differs from it by one base. The chain carries TRBV3-1 and TRBJ2-5; D is undetermined. Looked up from germline, CDR1 is LGHDT and CDR2 is YNNKEL (reference sequence). The CDR3 totals 11 residues. The CDR3 coding sequence is TGTGCCGGCAGTCGTCAAGAGACCCAGTACTTC. Its translation: CAGSRQETQYF.

This chain joins TRBV12-3 or TRBV12-4 and TRBJ1-2, with 7 nucleotides matching TRBD1. V shed 6 bases, J shed 4 bases, and the junction held 8 bases outside the gene matches. This CDR3 has 14 amino acids. The CDR3 sequence is CASSQDRAGYGYTF. The CDR3 DNA is TGTGCCAGCAGCCAAGACAGGGCGGGCTATGGCTACACCTTC.

This rearrangement joins TRBV9 to TRBJ2-3, with D possibly being TRBD1 or TRBD2 (6 bases each). The germline V gene has CDR1 SGDLS and CDR2 YYNGEE. V gave up 7 bases and J gave up 6 bases, with 18 bases separating them. This CDR3 region has 14 residues. CDR3 coding DNA: TGTGCCAGCGGAGGGGGGTCCGCTTCCGATACGCAGTATTTT. Amino acid sequence: CASGGGSASDTQYF.

V and J are TRBV3-1 and TRBJ2-5; D not resolved. The CDR3 has 14 residues. V lost 0 bases and J lost 0, with 5 bases in between. Germline assignment: CDR1 LGHDT and CDR2 YNNKEL (reference sequence). The chain's CDR3 is CASSQEGNQETQYF. The DNA of the CDR3 is TGTGCCAGCAGCCAAGAAGGGAACCAAGAGACCCAGTACTTC.

This clonotype was recorded a few times. The J gene is TRBJ2-3, the V gene TRBV20-1; 15 nucleotides line up with TRBD2. Trimming took 6 bases from V and 2 from J; bases not matched to a gene: 12. The germline gives CDR1 DFQATT, CDR2 SNEGSKA (reference sequence). The CDR3 sequence is 18 residues long. CDR3 protein: CSAPGGLAGGLSTDTQYF. CDR3 bases: TGCAGTGCGCCTGGGGGACTAGCGGGAGGCCTATCCACAGATACGCAGTATTTT.

This clonotype was counted at least ten times. The chain carries TRBV28 and TRBJ2-3, with 7 bases identical to TRBD2. The CDR3 covers 15 residues. From germline, CDR1 is MDHEN and CDR2 SYDVKM. J lost 2 bases, V lost 6 bases, and 8 bases had no gene match. The CDR3, as DNA: TGTGCCAGCAGCCCCCGGGGGGACCACACAGATACGCAGTATTTT. This translates into CASSPRGDHTDTQYF.

At least ten counts were recorded for this clonotype. This chain uses TRBV5-1 with TRBJ2-2; unclear D gene. V was pared by 3 bases and J by 5 bases, with 5 bases between. The CDR3 totals 12 residues. CDR1 is SGHRS, CDR2 YFSETQ, per germline. Written as DNA, the CDR3 is TGCGCCAGCAGCTCCCAGACCGGGGAGCTGTTTTTT. This encodes CASSSQTGELFF. Full variable domain (outside the CDR3, taken from reference TRBV5-1 and TRBJ2-2): KAGVTQTPRYLIKTRGQQVTLSCSPISGHRSVSWYQQTPGQGLQFLFEYFSETQRNKGNFPGRFSGRQFSNSRSEMNVSTLELGDSALYLCASSSQTGELFFGEGSRLTVL.

This clonotype was detected a few times. The gene calls are TRBV2 and TRBJ1-6; D is ambiguous. Germline CDR1 is SNHLY and CDR2 is FYNNEI. Trimming took 6 bases from V and 1 from J, leaving 10 bases between them. The CDR3 contains 15 residues. CDR3 in amino acids: CASSRLGSYNSPLHF. CDR3 bases: TGTGCCAGCAGCCGTTTGGGGTCCTATAATTCACCCCTCCACTTT.